What follows is one T cell receptor beta chain and its context. Its antigen is not known. Libraries were prepared by immunoSEQ multiplex PCR; TCRdb keeps only in-frame clonotypes and omits some of them. Of about 2.4 million clones in the sample, roughly 93% are singletons; the top ten hold 0.36%. This sample was included in a study of shared clonotypes between healthy human individuals. Study results and limitations: Rarefaction showed that sequencing of sorted subsets was incomplete (despite large depth). It was observed that approximately 5% of naive CD4 clonotypes were shared across several donors.

The TCR was taken from a man aged 18 to 30 in good health. Some clones in this sample may be carry-over from other donors' samples. The sample comprised naive CD4+ T cells from PBMCs. As to subset: CD45RA+ positively selected.

The CDR3 DNA sequence: TGCAGCGTTGAGACAGGACTAGCGGGAGAAACAGATACGCAGTATTTT. As protein: CSVETGLAGETDTQYF. J is TRBJ2-3 and V is TRBV29-1, with TRBD2 matching over 13 bases. The CDR3 sequence is 16 residues long. Trimming cost V 3 bases and J 3 bases; bases outside gene matches: 6. Germline V CDR1 and CDR2: SQVTM, ANQGSEA.